This paragraph reports one T cell receptor (beta chain). There is no known antigen for this receptor. No base qualities exist here, and no much larger clone lies one base off it. The CDR3 regions of human TCRbeta chains were subjected to immunosequencing. From the authors' description of their analysis: TCRs in the repertoires were compared against a reference library of SARS-CoV-2-specific TCRs that had been generated with the MIRA antigen-specificity platform. Breadth was defined as the fraction of unique TCRs that were SARS-CoV-2-associated, and depth was defined as the fraction of total T cells that were SARS-CoV-2-associated. Using the MIRA data, each spike-specific TCR was mapped to the spike region that the TCR reacts to and placed in a CD4 or CD8 class. Log10-transformed breadth and depth values were compared by one-way ANOVA with Sidak's multiple comparisons tests. Here the immuneACCESS table is served through TCRdb, limited to in-frame sequences with V and J called. Missing clones are a known gap in these copies; in checked studies unresolved V genes cover under half, and the rest lacks a known reason. The V and J calls and clone size were taken over from that table, and D and trimming were inferred from the DNA. This sample lists roughly 81,000 clones; 70% to 90% were detected once. The ten largest clones represent more than 6% of the sample.

The time point label, read with the paper, signifies: baseline before first vaccination. Vaccinee samples came from UK trials COV001 and COV002, including a single-blind randomized controlled phase 2/3 trial of AZD1222 (ChAdOx1 nCoV-19) in healthy adults. For TCRbeta chain sequencing, PBMC samples from trial participants were taken at day 0 and at day 28 after the second dose. This specimen comes from a study of T cell responses to AZD1222 COVID-19 vaccine (dated by TCRdb to the early 2020s). As for the study more broadly: AZD1222 recipients whose second dose came at about 4 weeks and those whose second dose came at about 12 weeks were combined into one group, since spike-specific TCR depth and breadth did not differ between the two schedules. TCR sequencing was performed for about 250 trial participants, of whom around 200 were given two doses of AZD1222 and 26 were given two doses of MenACWY control vaccine. Trial participants were enrolled by age into subgroups of 18-55, 56-69 and 70-plus years, and approximately 150, 30 and 60 TCR-sequenced participants, respectively, were included in these subgroups. What the work shows at the level of the full study, not this receptor alone: In the small 56-69-year group, the increase in depth fell short of significance, most likely because of low power. Participants were mostly white British, with more females than males. The authors suggested clonal diversity may have been underestimated. Because no day 14 peak-response samples were available, repertoires were characterized only after the peak T cell response. Reportedly, almost half of the unique spike-specific TCRs recognized epitopes lying outside the regions that are mutated in the B.1.351 and B.1.1.7 variants. Conclusions about previously exposed vaccinees are limited because only five or six AZD1222 recipients were SARS-CoV-2 seropositive at baseline. After two AZD1222 doses, spike-specific TCR breadth and depth were significantly higher than at day 0 and than in MenACWY recipients. The vaccine-associated CD4 TCRs covered the entire spike protein, and the dominant responses fell in regions 160-218 and 743-854.

In the germline V gene, CDR1 corresponds to MGHDK and CDR2 to SYGVNS. The cysteine opens and the phenylalanine closes a CDR3 of 16 amino acids. The CDR3 DNA has 48 bases and is translated from base 1. V trim: 10 bases; J trim: 1 base; unmatched bases: 15. The sequence links TRBV25-1 to TRBJ1-2; the central 7 bases match TRBD1. The sequenced sample was peripheral blood, obtained on day 0 of AZD1222 vaccination. This TCR came from an adult in good health. The nucleotide sequence is TGTGCCACCCATACCAACTCGGGACAGCATAACTATGGCTACACCTTC. Translated, it gives CATHTNSGQHNYGYTF.